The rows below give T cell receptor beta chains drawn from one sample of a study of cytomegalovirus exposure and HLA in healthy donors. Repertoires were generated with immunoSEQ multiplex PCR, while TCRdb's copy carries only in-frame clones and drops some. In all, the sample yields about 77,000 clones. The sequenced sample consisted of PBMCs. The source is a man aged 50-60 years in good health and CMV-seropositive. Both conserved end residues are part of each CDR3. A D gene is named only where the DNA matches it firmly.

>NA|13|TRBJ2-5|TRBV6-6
CASSYAGWGTQYF
TGTGCCAGCAGTTACGCAGGGTGGGGGACCCAGTACTTC
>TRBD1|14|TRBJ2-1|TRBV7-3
CASSLTDRGNEQFF
TGTGCCAGCAGCTTAACGGACAGGGGCAATGAGCAGTTCTTC
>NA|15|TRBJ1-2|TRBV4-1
CASSQANRVVRGYTF
TGCGCCAGCAGCCAAGCGAACAGGGTGGTTCGGGGCTACACCTTC
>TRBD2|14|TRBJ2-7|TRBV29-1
CSVVSGIGSYEQYF
TGCAGCGTTGTGAGCGGGATAGGGTCCTACGAGCAGTACTTC
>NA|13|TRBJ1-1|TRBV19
CASSPGYAGEAFF
TGTGCCAGTAGTCCAGGGTATGCAGGTGAAGCTTTCTTT
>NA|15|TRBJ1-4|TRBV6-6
CASSYSRQGSEKLFF
TGTGCCAGCAGTTACTCTCGGCAGGGGAGTGAAAAACTGTTTTTT
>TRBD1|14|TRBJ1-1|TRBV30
CACNDRGLNTEAFF
TGTGCCTGCAATGACAGGGGTTTGAACACTGAAGCTTTCTTT
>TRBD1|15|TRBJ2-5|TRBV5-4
CASQPRTGLTETQYF
TGTGCCAGCCAGCCTCGGACAGGGCTTACAGAGACCCAGTACTTC
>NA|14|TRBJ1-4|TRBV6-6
CASMTQATNEKLFF
TGTGCCAGCATGACACAAGCAACTAATGAAAAACTGTTTTTT
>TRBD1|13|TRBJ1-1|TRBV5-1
CASQTGRRTEAFF
TGCGCCAGTCAGACAGGGAGGCGCACTGAAGCTTTCTTT
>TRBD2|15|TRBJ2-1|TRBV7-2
CASSFQRGGRNEQFF
TGTGCCAGCAGCTTTCAGCGGGGGGGCCGGAATGAGCAGTTCTTC
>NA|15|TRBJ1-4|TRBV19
CASSIPRGSGEKLFF
TGTGCCAGTAGTATACCTCGCGGAAGCGGAGAAAAACTGTTTTTT
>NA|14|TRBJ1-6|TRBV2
CASSEDSSNSPLHF
TGTGCCAGCAGTGAGGACAGCTCCAATTCACCCCTCCACTTT
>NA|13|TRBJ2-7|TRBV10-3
CAISEDRMYEQYF
TGTGCCATCAGTGAAGACAGGATGTACGAGCAGTACTTC
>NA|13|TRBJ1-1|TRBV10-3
CAISESQALGAFF
TGTGCCATCAGTGAAAGCCAGGCCCTTGGTGCTTTCTTT
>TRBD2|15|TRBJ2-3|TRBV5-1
CASSFAGEPGNTQYF
TGCGCCAGCAGCTTCGCGGGGGAGCCCGGGAATACGCAGTATTTT
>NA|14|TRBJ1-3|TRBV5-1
CASSPQGQGNTIYF
TGCGCCAGCAGCCCCCAGGGGCAAGGAAACACCATATATTTT
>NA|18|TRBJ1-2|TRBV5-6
CASSLDGFRAGDFYGYTF
TGTGCCAGCAGCTTGGACGGTTTTAGGGCAGGGGATTTCTATGGCTACACCTTC
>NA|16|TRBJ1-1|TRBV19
CASSIEYQRSNTEAFF
TGTGCCAGTAGTATAGAATATCAGAGGTCGAACACTGAAGCTTTCTTT
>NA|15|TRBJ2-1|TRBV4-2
CASSQDAGSYNEQFF
TGTGCCAGCAGCCAAGACGCGGGATCCTACAATGAGCAGTTCTTC
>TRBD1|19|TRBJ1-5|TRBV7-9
CASSHSRDRGSISNQPQHF
TGTGCCAGCAGCCACAGCCGGGACAGGGGTTCCATTAGCAATCAGCCCCAGCATTTT
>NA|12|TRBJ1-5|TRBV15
CATSRDQNPQHF
TGTGCCACCAGCAGAGATCAGAACCCCCAGCATTTT
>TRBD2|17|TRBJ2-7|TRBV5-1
CASSLARAGGSSYEQYF
TGCGCCAGCAGCTTGGCTCGAGCGGGAGGTTCCTCCTACGAGCAGTACTTC
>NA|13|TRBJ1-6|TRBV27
CASRTGPNSPLHF
TGTGCCAGCAGAACAGGACCCAATTCACCCCTCCACTTT
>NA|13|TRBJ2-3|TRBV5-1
CASSSRVEDTQYF
TGCGCCAGCAGCTCAAGAGTTGAAGATACGCAGTATTTT
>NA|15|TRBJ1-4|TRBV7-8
CASSLRRGGGEKLFF
TGTGCCAGCAGCCTCAGGAGGGGGGGCGGTGAAAAACTGTTTTTT
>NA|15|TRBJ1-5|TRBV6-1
CASSEVSLGNQPQHF
TGTGCCAGCAGTGAAGTGAGTCTCGGTAATCAGCCCCAGCATTTT
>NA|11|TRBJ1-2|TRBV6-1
CASNLDSHYTF
TGTGCCAGCAATCTGGACAGCCACTACACCTTC
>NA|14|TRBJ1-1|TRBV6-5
CASKKWQGRTEAFF
TGTGCCAGCAAAAAGTGGCAGGGAAGGACTGAAGCTTTCTTT
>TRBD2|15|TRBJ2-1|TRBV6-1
CASGPGLAGYNEQFF
TGTGCCAGCGGGCCGGGACTAGCGGGTTACAATGAGCAGTTCTTC
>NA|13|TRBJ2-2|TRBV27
CASSLTNTGELFF
TGTGCCAGCAGTCTAACTAACACCGGGGAGCTGTTTTTT
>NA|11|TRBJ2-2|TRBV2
CASSGGGELFF
TGTGCCAGCTCCGGGGGCGGGGAGCTGTTTTTT
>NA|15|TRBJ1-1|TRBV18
CASSREGDMNTEAFF
TGTGCCAGCTCACGGGAGGGGGATATGAACACTGAAGCTTTCTTT
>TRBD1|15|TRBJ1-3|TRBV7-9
CASSFGWDRGNTIYF
TGTGCCAGCAGCTTCGGGTGGGACAGGGGAAACACCATATATTTT
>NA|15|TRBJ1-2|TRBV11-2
CASSPFNQGSRGYTF
TGTGCCAGCAGCCCATTCAACCAGGGGAGCCGCGGCTACACCTTC
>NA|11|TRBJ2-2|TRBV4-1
CASSQAGKLFF
TGCGCCAGCAGCCAGGCCGGGAAGCTGTTTTTT
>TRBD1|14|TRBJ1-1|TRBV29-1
CSVVQGGWNTEAFF
TGCAGCGTTGTGCAGGGGGGTTGGAACACTGAAGCTTTCTTT
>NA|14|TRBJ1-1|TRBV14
CASSQERVNTEAFF
TGTGCCAGCAGCCAAGAGCGGGTTAACACTGAAGCTTTCTTT
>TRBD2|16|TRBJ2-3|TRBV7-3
CASSSKQRGGADTQYF
TGTGCCAGCAGCTCTAAACAACGGGGGGGAGCAGATACGCAGTATTTT
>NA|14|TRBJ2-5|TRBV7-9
CASSAVWAMETQYF
TGTGCCAGCAGCGCAGTATGGGCGATGGAGACCCAGTACTTC
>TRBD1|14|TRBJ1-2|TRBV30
CAWSRQGIGYGYTF
TGTGCCTGGAGCCGACAGGGGATAGGATATGGCTACACCTTC
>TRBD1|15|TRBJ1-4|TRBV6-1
CASSEARTGGEKLFF
TGTGCCAGCAGTGAAGCTCGGACAGGGGGTGAAAAACTGTTTTTT
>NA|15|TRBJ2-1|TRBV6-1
CASSDTLGGITEQFF
TGTGCCAGCAGTGACACCCTGGGGGGTATAACTGAGCAGTTCTTC
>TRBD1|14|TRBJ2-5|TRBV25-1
CASNGGQGQETQYF
TGTGCCAGCAATGGGGGACAGGGCCAAGAGACCCAGTACTTC
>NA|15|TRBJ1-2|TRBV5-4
CASSLAGPGDYGYTF
TGTGCCAGCAGCTTGGCAGGACCCGGGGACTATGGCTACACCTTC
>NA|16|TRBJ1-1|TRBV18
CASSPTVGAGSTEAFF
TGTGCCAGCTCCCCGACCGTCGGGGCCGGGAGCACTGAAGCTTTCTTT